The clone carrying this TCR beta chain was seen once. Cohorts were assigned according to the clinical history that participants reported. This entry comes from a study of blood T cell repertoires in COVID-19. Study information: Nucleic acid was either cDNA or gDNA, and it came from T cells, B-cell-depleted T cells, or PBMCs.

The method was immunoSEQ multiplex PCR; TCRdb's version includes in-frame clones alone and lacks a portion of them. Found here are 300,000 to 400,000 clones, under 95% of them singletons; the top ten hold 2.6%. V was cut by 3 bases and J by 11 bases, with 10 bases left in between. The CDR3 totals 11 residues. Sequenced sample: PBMCs or T cells enriched from blood (not recorded which). This TCR derives from a man between 60 and 70 years old who had recovered from COVID-19. The V gene is TRBV12-3 or TRBV12-4, the J gene TRBJ1-1; D is perhaps TRBD1 (5 bases). CDR3 loop: CASSFAGVAFF. In nucleotides, the CDR3 is TGTGCCAGCAGTTTTGCGGGGGTTGCTTTCTTT.